This T cell receptor (beta chain) was found in a study of T cell responses to AZD1222 COVID-19 vaccine. Generated by immunoSEQ multiplex PCR, the TCRdb table keeps only in-frame clones and is missing some. Of approximately 130,000 clones in the sample, over 90% were seen once. Looked up from germline, CDR1 is MGHRA and CDR2 is YSYEKL. This CDR3 spans 15 amino acids. V was shortened by 1 base and J by 4 bases, with 13 bases between the two germline ends. The sequence came from an adult in good health. The sequenced sample was peripheral blood, obtained on day 0 of AZD1222 vaccination. The gene calls are TRBV4-1 and TRBJ1-1, with D possibly being TRBD1 (6 bases). DNA of the CDR3: TGCGCCAGCAGCCAAGTTCCCGGACAGAGCACTGAAGCTTTCTTT. Translating gives CASSQVPGQSTEAFF.